This TCR beta chain was obtained from a study of T-cell memory formation after mild COVID-19. Looking at the study overall: Most TCR clusters belonged to a single donor.

The study, taken as a whole, reports: Some SARS-CoV-2-responding clones were already detected in memory before infection.

TCR alpha and TCR beta cDNA libraries carrying sample barcodes and UMIs came from 5'RACE with constant-segment primers. In TCRdb, the 5' RACE reads were re-called with MiXCR into one record per CDR3 protein. The profile covers around 340,000 distinct CDR3 sequences, with under 25% appearing a single time and under 15% taken by the ten largest. This clonotype was observed a handful of times. The target antigen is unknown. The germline V and J ends were trimmed by 5 bases and 2 bases, with 12 bases remaining between them. CDR1 DFQATT and CDR2 SNEGSKA come from the germline V gene (reference sequence). This CDR3 has 13 amino acids.

The sequence came from an adult woman who had mild COVID-19 (a few samples of this study predate the infection). Cell type and time point are not known. Sequencing used PBMCs or a T cell subset sorted from them (not recorded which). The chain couples TRBV20-1 to TRBJ1-1, with a possible D match to TRBD1 (6 bases). For the CDR3, the DNA is TGCAGTGCTGTAGGACAGATTAACACTGAAGCTTTCTTT. Translation: CSAVGQINTEAFF.